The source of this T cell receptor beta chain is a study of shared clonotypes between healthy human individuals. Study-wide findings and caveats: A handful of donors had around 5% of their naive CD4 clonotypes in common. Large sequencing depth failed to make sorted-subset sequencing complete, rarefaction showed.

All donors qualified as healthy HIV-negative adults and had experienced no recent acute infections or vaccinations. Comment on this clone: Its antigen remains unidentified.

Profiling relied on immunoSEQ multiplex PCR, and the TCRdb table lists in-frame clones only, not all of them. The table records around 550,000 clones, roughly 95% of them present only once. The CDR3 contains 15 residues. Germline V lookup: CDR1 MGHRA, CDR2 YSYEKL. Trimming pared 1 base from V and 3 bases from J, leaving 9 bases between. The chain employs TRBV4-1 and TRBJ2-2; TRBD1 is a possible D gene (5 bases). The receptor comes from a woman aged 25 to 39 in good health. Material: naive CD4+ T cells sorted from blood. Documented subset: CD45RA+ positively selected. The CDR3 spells CASSQGGSYTGELFF. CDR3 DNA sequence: TGCGCCAGCAGCCAAGGGGGCTCCTACACCGGGGAGCTGTTTTTT.